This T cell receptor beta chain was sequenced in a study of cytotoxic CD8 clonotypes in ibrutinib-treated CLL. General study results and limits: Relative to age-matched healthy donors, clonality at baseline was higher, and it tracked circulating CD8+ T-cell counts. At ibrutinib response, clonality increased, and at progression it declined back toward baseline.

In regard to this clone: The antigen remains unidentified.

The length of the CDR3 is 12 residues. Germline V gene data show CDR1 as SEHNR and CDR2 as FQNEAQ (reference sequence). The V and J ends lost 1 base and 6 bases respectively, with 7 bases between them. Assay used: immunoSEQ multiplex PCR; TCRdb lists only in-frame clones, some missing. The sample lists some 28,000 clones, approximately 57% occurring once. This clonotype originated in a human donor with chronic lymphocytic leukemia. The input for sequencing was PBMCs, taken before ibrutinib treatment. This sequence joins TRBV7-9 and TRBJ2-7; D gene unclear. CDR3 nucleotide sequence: TGTGCCAGCAGCTTAGGGCCCGGCGAGCAGTACTTC. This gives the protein CASSLGPGEQYF.